A single T cell receptor (beta chain) is shown here with its context. The read halts 3 residues ahead of the CDR3 end, with the missing end drawn from the germline J gene. The data were obtained in a study of T cells in women clearing cervical HPV infection. immunoSEQ multiplex PCR used an average of roughly 1,100 ng genomic DNA. Only in-frame clones appear in the TCRdb table, and some are missing; sequencing was by immunoSEQ multiplex PCR. The table lists roughly 45,000 clones. This CDR3 is 14 amino acids long. Per germline, CDR1 SGHAT and CDR2 FQNNGV. The specimen sequenced was blood buffy coat. The rearrangement joins TRBV11-2 to TRBJ1-2; perhaps TRBD1 as D (6 bases). The receptor's source is a woman aged 18-70 years with a cervical HPV16 infection that either progressed to CIN3+ or cleared (not recorded which). The CDR3 bases that were read are TGTGCCAGCGCACTAAACAGGGTTCCCTACGAC. Translated, it gives CASALNRVPYD. The full CDR3 sequence reads CASALNRVPYDYTF.